This TCR beta chain was identified in a study of T-cell reconstitution after alpha-beta-depleted transplantation in children. Researchers prepared the TCRbeta library using unique molecular identifiers, the study reports. Using its own MiXCR run on the PCR reads, TCRdb lists one record per CDR3 protein. The data hold about 540,000 distinct CDR3 sequences, with about 17% observed a single time. The V gene's germline CDR1 is LNHDA and CDR2 SQIVND (reference sequence). Trimming removed 6 bases from V and 3 bases from J, with 9 bases in between. The CDR3 is made up of 13 amino acids. Source: PBMCs from the stem cell graft donor, taken from the stem cell graft. The V call is TRBV19, the J call TRBJ1-5; D is possibly TRBD1 (5 bases). This TCR was recovered from a human donor who donated a stem cell graft to a child with acute lymphoblastic leukemia. This CDR3 is CASRGTLNQPQHF. In DNA form, the CDR3 reads TGTGCCAGTAGGGGGACCCTCAATCAGCCCCAGCATTTT.